Listed below are T cell receptor beta chains from one sample, sequenced in a study of spatial heterogeneity in lung cancer. TCRdb passed the 5' RACE reads through MiXCR, listing each CDR3 protein once. This table holds tens of thousands of distinct CDR3 sequences, more than 10% found once. The sample here was PBMCs, taken at surgery. The source is a male donor with early-stage non-small cell lung cancer. CDR3s include the opening cysteine and the closing phenylalanine or tryptophan. The D gene is left open where the match is weak. A clone size is listed for some rows: how often the clone was seen (once, few, many), or a class if it is expanded.

>TRBD1|TRBV9|15|TRBJ2-3|few
TGTGCCAGCAGTAAACAGGGGGCGCGGGGAGATACGCAGTATTTT
CASSKQGARGDTQYF
>TRBD1|TRBV9|15|TRBJ2-2|few
TGTGCCAGCAGCGTAAATCCACAGGGGACCGGGGAGCTGTTTTTT
CASSVNPQGTGELFF
>TRBD1|TRBV18|15|TRBJ1-6|few
TGTGCCAGCTCACCGAGGACAGGGGGCGAATCACCCCTCCACTTT
CASSPRTGGESPLHF
>TRBD1|TRBV4-1|18|TRBJ2-5|-
TGCGCCAGCAGCCAAGTAGGTTTCTCGGGACAGGGAAGAGAGACCCAGTACTTC
CASSQVGFSGQGRETQYF
>-|TRBV7-9|15|TRBJ2-2|-
TGTGCCAGCACCGACGCTTGGGTCCTCACCGGGGAGCTGTTTTTT
CASTDAWVLTGELFF
>TRBD2|TRBV11-1|17|TRBJ2-7|many
TGTGCCAGCAGCCAGACTAGCGGGAGCTGGACCCTACGAGGGCAGTACTTC
CASSQTSGSWTLRGQYF
>TRBD1|TRBV5-1|14|TRBJ1-1|few
TGCGCCAGCAGCCCCACGACAGGGGGCACTGAAGCTTTCTTT
CASSPTTGGTEAFF
>TRBD1|TRBV5-1|15|TRBJ2-7|-
TGCGCCAGCAGCTCCTGGACAGGGGCGGACTACGAGCAGTACTTC
CASSSWTGADYEQYF
>-|TRBV3-1|16|TRBJ2-1|-
TGTGCCAGCAGCCAAGGAGTACAGGGCGCCTACAAAGAGCAGTTCTTC
CASSQGVQGAYKEQFF
>TRBD2|TRBV10-3|14|TRBJ2-1|-
TGTGCCATCCAGCGGGAACACGGATACAATGAGCAGTTCTTC
CAIQREHGYNEQFF
>-|TRBV11-2|14|TRBJ2-3|-
TGTGCCAGCGCCTGGGCAGGAGGGGCAGATACGCAGTATTTT
CASAWAGGADTQYF
>-|TRBV4-1|15|TRBJ2-5|few
TGCGCCAGCAGCCAAGATCAGGAGGGGGTGGAGACCCAGTACTTC
CASSQDQEGVETQYF
>-|TRBV7-3|16|TRBJ1-1|-
TGTGCCAGCAGCTTTTTAGGACCTACTGTTGTCACTGAAGCTTTCTTT
CASSFLGPTVVTEAFF
>TRBD1|TRBV28|15|TRBJ2-1|few
TGTGCCAGCAGTTTCCGGGACAGGCGGTACAATGAGCAGTTCTTC
CASSFRDRRYNEQFF
>TRBD1|TRBV27|15|TRBJ2-1|-
TGTGCCAGCAGTGTCGACAGGGGGTCTTACAATGAGCAGTTCTTC
CASSVDRGSYNEQFF
>TRBD2|TRBV7-9|16|TRBJ2-3|few
TGTGCCAGCAGCCGAGCGACTAGCGGGAGCACAGATACGCAGTATTTT
CASSRATSGSTDTQYF
>TRBD2|TRBV20-1|16|TRBJ2-5|few
TGCAGTGCTAGAAGCGGGGGCGAAGCTTGGTTAGAGACCCAGTACTTC
CSARSGGEAWLETQYF
>TRBD1|TRBV28|15|TRBJ1-2|many
TGTGCCAGCACACTTCCCGGCAGGGGGTATCATGGCTACACCTTC
CASTLPGRGYHGYTF
>TRBD1|TRBV12-3/TRBV12-4|16|TRBJ2-5|few
TGTGCCAGCAGCTCCCCCCGGGGACAGGGCAGGGAGACCCAGTACTTC
CASSSPRGQGRETQYF
>-|TRBV20-1|16|TRBJ2-7|many
TGCAGTGCCTCCGGGACCGAACGTACTTACTCCTACGAGCAGTACTTC
CSASGTERTYSYEQYF
>-|TRBV28|15|TRBJ1-2|-
TGTGCCAGCAGTGCCCACCCCGGGGAGGGCTATGGCTACACCTTC
CASSAHPGEGYGYTF
>TRBD1|TRBV12-3/TRBV12-4|14|TRBJ2-5|-
TGTGCCAGCAGTTTCAACAGGGGCCCCGAGACCCAGTACTTC
CASSFNRGPETQYF
>-|TRBV14|13|TRBJ1-2|many
TGTGCCAGCAGCCCAGACAGTAACTATGGCTACACCTTC
CASSPDSNYGYTF
>-|TRBV2|14|TRBJ2-7|many
TGTGCCAGCAGTCCGGGACGACACATATACGAGCAGTACTTC
CASSPGRHIYEQYF
>-|TRBV9|14|TRBJ2-7|-
TGTGCCAGCAGCGTGAGAGCCGGGGATTACGAGCAGTACTTC
CASSVRAGDYEQYF
>-|TRBV28|12|TRBJ1-1|-
TGTGCCAGCAACGTAGGGGACACTGAAGCTTTCTTT
CASNVGDTEAFF
>-|TRBV10-3|13|TRBJ2-7|few
TGTGCCATCTCACCAGGGCTTACCTACGAGCAGTACTTC
CAISPGLTYEQYF
>TRBD1|TRBV28|15|TRBJ1-1|-
TGTGCCAGCAGTTCCGGGACAGTCATGAACACTGAAGCTTTCTTT
CASSSGTVMNTEAFF
>-|TRBV5-4|15|TRBJ1-1|-
TGTGCCAGCAGACATCCAGGGTTTAGAGACACTGAAGCTTTCTTT
CASRHPGFRDTEAFF
>-|TRBV7-3|16|TRBJ2-1|few
TGTGCCAGCAGCTTAGGCGGAATAAGCTCCTACAATGAGCAGTTCTTC
CASSLGGISSYNEQFF
>TRBD1|TRBV20-1|13|TRBJ1-5|few
TGCAGTGCCCGCGGGACAGGGAGTCAGCCCCAGCATTTT
CSARGTGSQPQHF
>TRBD2|TRBV7-8|18|TRBJ2-6|few
TGTGCCAGCAGCTATTCCAGCGCGGGGGAATCTGGGGCCAACGTCCTGACTTTC
CASSYSSAGESGANVLTF
>TRBD1|TRBV5-1|15|TRBJ1-2|many
TGCGCCAGCAGCTCCGGGACAGGGGTTGGCTATGGCTACACCTTC
CASSSGTGVGYGYTF
>TRBD2|TRBV11-3|16|TRBJ2-3|-
TGTGCCAGCAGCCCCTTAGCGGGAGGGCCCACAGATACGCAGTATTTT
CASSPLAGGPTDTQYF
>TRBD1|TRBV20-1|13|TRBJ1-2|few
TGCAGTGCGGCGACAGGGGGCGGCAATGGCTACACCTTC
CSAATGGGNGYTF
>-|TRBV28|15|TRBJ1-5|-
TGTGCCAGCAGTTCGCCGGGGTCTAGCAATCAGCCCCAGCATTTT
CASSSPGSSNQPQHF
>TRBD1|TRBV28|15|TRBJ2-7|-
TGTGCCAGCCTACCCTCGGGACAGGGGAGCAACGAGCAGTACTTC
CASLPSGQGSNEQYF
>-|TRBV29-1|15|TRBJ2-7|-
TGCAGCGTTGAAGGGGGGGGACAGAGGTTAAACGAGCAGTACTTC
CSVEGGGQRLNEQYF
>TRBD2|TRBV30|14|TRBJ2-5|-
TGTGCCTGGAAAACCGGGACTAGCGTCGAGACCCAGTACTTC
CAWKTGTSVETQYF